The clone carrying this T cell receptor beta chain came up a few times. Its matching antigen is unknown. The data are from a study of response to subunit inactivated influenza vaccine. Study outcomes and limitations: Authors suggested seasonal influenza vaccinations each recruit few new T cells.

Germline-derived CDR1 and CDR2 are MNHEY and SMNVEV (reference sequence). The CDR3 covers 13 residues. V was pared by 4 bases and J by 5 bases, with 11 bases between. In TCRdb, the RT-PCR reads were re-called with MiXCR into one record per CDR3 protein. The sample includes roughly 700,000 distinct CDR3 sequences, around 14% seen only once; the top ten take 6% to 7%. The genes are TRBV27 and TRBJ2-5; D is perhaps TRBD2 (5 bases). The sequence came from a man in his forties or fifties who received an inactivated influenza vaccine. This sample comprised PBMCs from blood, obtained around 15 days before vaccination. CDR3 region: CASSYRGGETQYF. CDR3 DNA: TGTGCCAGCAGTTATCGGGGTGGCGAGACCCAGTACTTC.